These 6 T cell receptor beta chains originate from one sample sequenced in a study of OX40 agonist ivuxolimab in advanced cancers. TCRdb keeps only in-frame clones here, not all; method: immunoSEQ multiplex PCR. The sample gives about 67,000 clones, about nine tenths of which show up once; around 2.3% is in the top ten. Specimen: CD4+ or CD8+ T cells sorted from blood, collected in a trial of the OX40 agonist ivuxolimab. Source of these receptors: an adult with an advanced solid tumor such as melanoma, head and neck, liver or kidney cancer.

Only one count was recorded for this clone. V and J are TRBV5-6 and TRBJ1-4; D is uncertain. The V end was cut by 0 bases, the J end by 4 bases, with 10 bases between. CDR1 is SGHDT and CDR2 is YYEEEE in the germline V gene. The length of the CDR3 is 15 residues. The CDR3 region has the DNA TGTGCCAGCAGCTTGGCGGTTTTAGGTAATGAAAAACTGTTTTTT. Amino acids: CASSLAVLGNEKLFF. The variable domain in full, completed from reference TRBV5-6 and TRBJ1-4, reads DAGVTQSPTHLIKTRGQQVTLRCSPKSGHDTVSWYQQALGQGPQFIFQYYEEEERQRGNFPDRFSGHQFPNYSSELNVNALLLGDSALYLCASSLAVLGNEKLFFGSGTQLSVL.

This chain links TRBV9 with TRBJ1-6; TRBD1 is a possible D gene (5 bases). Germline V CDR1 and CDR2: SGDLS, YYNGEE. CDR3 length: 15 residues. V was shortened by 0 bases and J by 5 bases, with 9 bases between the two germline ends. The CDR3 loop is CASSVGGADNSPLHF. CDR3 nucleotides: TGTGCCAGCAGCGTAGGAGGGGCGGATAATTCACCCCTCCACTTT.

The chain combines TRBV2 with TRBJ1-2; 9 nucleotides line up with TRBD1. Per germline, CDR1 SNHLY and CDR2 FYNNEI. The CDR3 length is 13 residues. V dropped 4 bases and J dropped 7; count of bases not matched to a gene: 4. The CDR3 reads CASSVQDRGGYTF. CDR3 sequence (DNA): TGTGCCAGCAGTGTTCAGGACAGGGGTGGCTACACCTTC.

The chain links TRBV28 to TRBJ2-3; 10 bases match TRBD2. The length of the CDR3 is 15 residues. V was clipped by 6 bases and J by 1 base; unmatched bases: 4. Germline assignment: CDR1 MDHEN and CDR2 SYDVKM. The CDR3 DNA reads as TGTGCCAGCAGCCTAGCGGGAGTCGGCACAGATACGCAGTATTTT. Translated: CASSLAGVGTDTQYF.

This chain joins TRBV5-1 and TRBJ1-2; the D is unclear. The CDR3 is made up of 14 amino acids. V lost 0 bases, J lost 8 bases, and 14 bases lay in between. Germline assignment: CDR1 SGHRS and CDR2 YFSETQ. In DNA form, the CDR3 reads TGCGCCAGCAGCTTGGGGCAGGTAAAGGGAGGCTACACCTTC. Translation gives CASSLGQVKGGYTF.

The J gene is TRBJ1-1, the V gene TRBV6-5; possible D gene TRBD1, 5 bases. Trimming left V 5 bases short and J 2 bases short, with 15 bases between. Per the germline V gene, CDR1 is MNHEY and CDR2 is SVGAGI. The CDR3 covers 15 residues. The CDR3 loop is CASSAPGLQNTEAFF. Written as DNA, the CDR3 is TGTGCCAGCAGTGCCCCGGGACTCCAAAACACTGAAGCTTTCTTT.